This T cell receptor (beta chain) comes out of a study of cytomegalovirus exposure and HLA in healthy donors. The PCR made use of 60 Vbeta and 13 Jbeta primers. The protocol was immunoSEQ multiplex PCR, while the TCRdb copy is restricted to in-frame clones and leaves out a portion. This table holds almost 40,000 clones. Sequencing used PBMCs. This receptor was obtained from a woman in her twenties or thirties in good health and CMV-seropositive.

CDR3 bases: TGTGCCAGCATCGGAGACGGAATAACTGAAGCTTTCTTT. Translating gives CASIGDGITEAFF. The chain employs TRBV6-5 and TRBJ1-1, with unresolved D. CDR3 length: 13 residues. Germline assignment: CDR1 MNHEY and CDR2 SVGAGI. V lost 7 bases and J 5 bases, leaving 14 bases between the germline ends.